This T cell receptor (beta chain) emerged from a study of T cell changes during pregnancy in multiple sclerosis (dated by TCRdb to between 2019 and 2020). Broadly, across the study: Changes in the T cell repertoire over the course of pregnancy were examined in this study in women with multiple sclerosis.

The library was generated by the immunoSEQ multiplex PCR assay. The table comes from immuneACCESS by way of TCRdb, which keeps in-frame sequences with V and J called. Part of the clones is missing from these tables; in studies checked, under half for an unresolved V gene and the rest for unknown reasons. For this sample there are about 59,000 clones; about 93% appear just once. 2% to 3% of the sample rests with the top ten. A remark on this clone: Its antigen remains undetermined. No base-level quality is on record; no much larger clone is a single base apart.

Per the germline V gene (reference sequence), SSHAT is the CDR1 and FNYEAQ is the CDR2. The germline ends are 8 bases apart after V is trimmed by 3 bases and J by 3 bases. The CDR3 numbers 13 residues from cysteine through phenylalanine. The sequence is cut down to CDR3 DNA, 39 bases in frame from base 1. The TCR originated in a female donor with multiple sclerosis, enrolled in a pregnancy study. The sample in question was CD8+ T cells from peripheral blood mononuclear cells, obtained in the third trimester of pregnancy. Here the chain combines TRBV7-7 and TRBJ2-5; a tentative D call is TRBD2 (6 bases match). The bases are TGTGCCAGCAGCTTCCGACTAGAAGAGACCCAGTACTTC. Its coded protein is CASSFRLEETQYF.